The sample holds many counts of the clone carrying this T cell receptor beta chain. Its antigen is not known. Germline-derived CDR1 and CDR2 are WNHNN and SYGVQD (reference sequence). Trimming took 6 bases from V and 4 from J, leaving 12 bases between them. The CDR3 sequence is 14 residues long. From the 5' RACE reads, TCRdb called clonotypes with MiXCR, one entry per CDR3 protein. The sample contains 45,000 to 65,000 distinct CDR3 sequences, approximately 4.1% of which appear only once. This sample was included in a study of neurological immune-mediated disorders. Across the study: Multiple sclerosis patients numbering approximately 35 comprised around 31 relapsing-remitting and 3 secondary progressive patients.

General observations from the study: A possible signature appeared as one related-CDR3 cluster, in which phylogenetic grouping placed the repertoires of 18 of 34 multiple sclerosis patients. Among expanded clones, no CDR3 amino acid sequences were shared across subjects, a pattern suggesting private repertoires in all groups. Whereas HTLV-1-associated myelopathy showed the most TCR clonal expansion, multiple sclerosis showed the least, with levels below those of healthy controls.

Material for sequencing was PBMCs. This clonotype was sampled from a man in his fifties with multiple sclerosis. The rearrangement uses TRBV10-1 and TRBJ2-2, with D perhaps matching TRBD2 (5 bases). The CDR3 DNA sequence: TGCGCCAGCAGCTATAGCGTCGGCACCGGGGAGCTGTTTTTT. Translating it yields CASSYSVGTGELFF.